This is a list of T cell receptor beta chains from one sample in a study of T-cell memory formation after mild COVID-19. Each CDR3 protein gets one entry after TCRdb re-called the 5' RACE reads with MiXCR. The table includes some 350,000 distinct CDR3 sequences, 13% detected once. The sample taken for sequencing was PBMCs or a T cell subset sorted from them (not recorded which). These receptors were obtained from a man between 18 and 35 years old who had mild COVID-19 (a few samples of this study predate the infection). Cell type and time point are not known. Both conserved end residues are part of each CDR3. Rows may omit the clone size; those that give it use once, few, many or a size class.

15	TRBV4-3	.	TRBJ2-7	CASSQGAGIRYEQYF
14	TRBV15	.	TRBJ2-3	CATSRGGLADTQYF
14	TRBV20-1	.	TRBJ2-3	CSASGGGRTDTQYF
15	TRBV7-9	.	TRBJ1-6	CASSFVGSYNSPLHF
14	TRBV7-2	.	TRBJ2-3	CASSWTRETDTQYF
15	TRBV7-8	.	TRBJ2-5	CASHSQANGQETQYF
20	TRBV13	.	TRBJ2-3	CASSTVGWTSGESSTDTQYF
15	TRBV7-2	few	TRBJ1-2	CASSPGGADVYGYTF
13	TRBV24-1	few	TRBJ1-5	CATSGESNQPQHF
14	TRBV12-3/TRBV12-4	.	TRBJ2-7	CASSLTGDVYEQYF
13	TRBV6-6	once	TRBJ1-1	CASRRTGDTEAFF
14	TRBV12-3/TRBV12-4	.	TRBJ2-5	CASSLGDRVETQYF
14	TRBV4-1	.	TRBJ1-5	CASSPRGDYQPQHF
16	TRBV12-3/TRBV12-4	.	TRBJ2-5	CASSLGLAGLQETQYF
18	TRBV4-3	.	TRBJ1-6	CASSQEMGTAVMVSPLHF
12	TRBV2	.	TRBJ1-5	CASRQGGQPQHF
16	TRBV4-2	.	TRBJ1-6	CASSQVMGDKNSPLHF
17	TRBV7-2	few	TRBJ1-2	CASSLAGVRDLNYGYTF
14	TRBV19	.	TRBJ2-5	CASSIGRDQETQYF
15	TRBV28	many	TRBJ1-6	CASSPMGALNSPLHF
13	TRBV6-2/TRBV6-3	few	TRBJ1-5	CASTAGSYQPQHF